This T cell receptor beta chain was recovered during a study of blood T cell repertoires in COVID-19. Study-wide context: The origin of the acute and convalescent COVID-19 samples was the United States, Italy and Spain.

V lost 4 bases, J lost 4 bases, and 11 bases stayed unmatched. CDR1 SGHDT and CDR2 YYEEEE come from the germline V gene. This CDR3 is built from 17 residues. In the original analysis: By means of reference gene primer amplification, nucleated cell counts were estimated. The repertoire was sequenced with immunoSEQ multiplex PCR; TCRdb's copy has only in-frame clones and lacks some. That table gives V, J and clone size, and the DNA gave D and trimming. This sample yields 80,000 to 95,000 clones, of which about 77% are seen a single time; roughly a tenth belongs to the top ten. This clonotype was sampled from a woman older than 75 with acute or convalescent COVID-19. The V and J genes are TRBV5-6 and TRBJ1-1; 12 nucleotides match TRBD1. Sequencing used peripheral blood. The CDR3 reads CASSPPGQGAGSTEAFF. The DNA of the CDR3 is TGTGCCAGCAGCCCTCCGGGACAGGGGGCGGGCAGCACTGAAGCTTTCTTT.